These 10 T cell receptor beta chains came from one sample sequenced in a study of T cell responses to AZD1222 COVID-19 vaccine. Libraries were prepared by immunoSEQ multiplex PCR; TCRdb keeps only in-frame clonotypes and omits some of them. This repertoire shows 84,000 or so clones, 75% to 90% found once; its top ten account for 30% to 35%. The material sequenced was peripheral blood, taken on day 0 of AZD1222 vaccination. These TCRs come from an adult in good health.

This clone was seen just once. The V gene is TRBV29-1, the J gene TRBJ2-5; 8 bases line up with TRBD1. CDR1 SQVTM and CDR2 ANQGSEA come from the germline V gene. V gave up 6 bases and J gave up 3 bases; unmatched junction bases: 6. The length of the CDR3 is 13 residues. CDR3: CSVEPDREETQYF. CDR3 sequence (DNA): TGCAGCGTGGAACCGGACAGGGAAGAGACCCAGTACTTC.

The sample holds a few counts of this clone. The J gene is TRBJ1-5, the V gene TRBV20-1, with 7 bases lining up with TRBD1. Trimming cost V 3 bases and J 2 bases; bases outside gene matches: 4. Germline V gives CDR1 DFQATT, CDR2 SNEGSKA (reference sequence). This CDR3 comprises 14 residues. Here the CDR3 reads CSASGGGGNQPQHF. DNA for the CDR3: TGCAGTGCTAGTGGAGGGGGCGGCAATCAGCCCCAGCATTTT.

The chain employs TRBV28 and TRBJ2-7; D remains unclear. The CDR3 is 15 residues long. Germline V gives CDR1 MDHEN, CDR2 SYDVKM. V lost 5 bases and J 0 bases, leaving 14 bases between the germline ends. The DNA for the CDR3 is TGTGCCAGCAGTCTCCCCCCGGCCTCCTCCTACGAGCAGTACTTC. Amino acid sequence: CASSLPPASSYEQYF.

This sequence joins TRBV11-2 and TRBJ2-4; no clear D gene. The CDR3 covers 14 residues. V was clipped by 5 bases and J by 8 bases, with 16 bases between them. The germline V gene encodes CDR1 SGHAT and CDR2 FQNNGV. This chain's CDR3 is CASSQLEMRYIQYF. The DNA for the CDR3 is TGTGCCAGCAGCCAATTGGAGATGAGGTACATTCAGTACTTC.

This rearrangement joins TRBV6-5 to TRBJ2-5; D remains ambiguous. CDR3 size: 13 residues. Trimming took off 5 bases at V and 1 base at J, with 8 bases between the two ends. CDR1 MNHEY and CDR2 SVGAGI come from the germline V gene. CDR3 region: CASSPRPQETQYF. The CDR3 coding sequence is TGTGCCAGCAGTCCACGTCCCCAAGAGACCCAGTACTTC.

J is TRBJ2-2 and V is TRBV5-8; 7 bases are a match to TRBD1. This CDR3 has 15 amino acids. CDR1 and CDR2 (germline): SGHTS, YDEGEE. J gave up 2 bases and V 1 base, and 2 bases lay outside the gene matches. The CDR3 region has the DNA TGTGCCAGCAGCTTGTACAGGGGAAACACCGGGGAGCTGTTTTTT. Residues: CASSLYRGNTGELFF.

This rearrangement joins TRBV10-1 to TRBJ2-1; 9 bases match TRBD2. The CDR3 length is 20 residues. CDR1 and CDR2 from the germline V gene are WNHNN and SYGVQD (reference sequence). J lost 7 bases, V lost 3 bases, and 22 bases had no gene match. CDR3 loop: CASSDGTGKGAGGSVNEQFF. CDR3 nucleotides: TGCGCCAGCAGTGATGGAACAGGGAAGGGCGCGGGAGGGTCGGTAAATGAGCAGTTCTTC.

The chain links TRBV5-1 to TRBJ2-1; 13 positions agree with TRBD2. In germline, CDR1 is SGHRS, CDR2 YFSETQ. The length of the CDR3 is 16 residues. With 4 bases clipped from V and 5 bases from J, the junction kept 6 bases outside the gene matches. CDR3 bases: TGCGCCAGCAGCGTTGGGACTAGCGGGGAACACAATGAGCAGTTCTTC. The encoded protein is CASSVGTSGEHNEQFF.

This clone was seen more than once but under ten times. V and J are TRBV29-1 and TRBJ1-1; D is perhaps TRBD1 (6 bases). This CDR3 is 13 amino acids long. Germline CDR1 reads SQVTM; CDR2 reads ANQGSEA. V gave up 7 bases and J gave up 2 bases, with 14 bases separating them. The CDR3 loop reads CSAGVRGNTEAFF. The DNA for the CDR3 is TGCAGCGCTGGCGTCAGGGGCAACACTGAAGCTTTCTTT.

J is TRBJ1-4 and V is TRBV2, with TRBD1 identical over 8 bases. After removal of 6 bases from V and 5 bases from J, the junction contained 8 bases not matched to a gene. The CDR3 is 15 residues long. The V gene's germline CDR1 is SNHLY and CDR2 FYNNEI. The CDR3 coding sequence is TGTGCCAGCAGAGGACAGGGCTTTATCAATGAAAAACTGTTTTTT. This gives the protein CASRGQGFINEKLFF.